What follows describes a single T cell receptor (beta chain). Its target is not known. CDR3 length: 14 residues. Germline CDR1 and CDR2: KGHSH and LQKENI. Trimming pared 3 bases from V and 7 bases from J, leaving 15 bases between. Treatment: around 19 received Ad26.COV2.S at low or high dose, single or two shots; several received placebo; per-sample allocation not given. Sampling was performed 63 days after the first vaccine or placebo injection. Only in-frame clones appear in the TCRdb table, and some are missing; sequencing was by immunoSEQ multiplex PCR. The sample shows about 680,000 clones, roughly 90% of them seen only once. This sample was taken from a study of Ad26.COV2.S vaccination and SARS-CoV-2 variants. Overall study context: This donor came from the COV1001 trial of Ad26.COV2.S. By the intramuscular route, Ad26.COV2.S was given once, or twice 56 days apart.

General study results and limits: Measurement of non-spike TCR breadth gave similar results in vaccine and placebo recipients.

The chain uses TRBV18 and TRBJ1-2; D is unclear. The specimen was peripheral blood, collected in a trial of Ad26.COV2.S vaccine versus placebo. This clonotype was sampled from a person between 18 and 59 years old who received the Ad26.COV2.S COVID-19 vaccine or a placebo. The CDR3 region is CASSPIAREGGYTF. The CDR3 DNA is TGTGCCAGCTCACCGATCGCCAGAGAGGGTGGCTACACCTTC.